Each of the 18 T cell receptor beta chains below was sequenced from the same sample in a study of T cells in Graves' hyperthyroidism and ophthalmopathy. Amplified TCR beta CDR3 regions came from RNA transcripts. A first-round RT-PCR of the TCR CDR3 used the HTBI primer set. MiXCR was run by TCRdb on the multiplex PCR reads, yielding one entry per CDR3 protein. The sample lists fewer than 400,000 distinct CDR3 sequences, 11% to 15% occurring once. The sample taken for sequencing was blood. These receptors originate from a man aged 45-65 years with Graves' ophthalmopathy.

This chain uses TRBV18 with TRBJ2-7; either TRBD1 or TRBD2 may supply D (5 bases each). Germline CDR1 reads KGHSH; CDR2 reads LQKENI. CDR3 size: 14 residues. Trimming removed 9 bases from V and 3 bases from J, with 18 bases in between. The CDR3 is CASHRDGLYYEQYF. The CDR3 nucleotides read TGTGCCAGTCACCGGGACGGGCTCTACTACGAGCAGTACTTC.

This clonotype came up a few times. This rearrangement joins TRBV2 to TRBJ1-2, with D possibly TRBD1 on 5 matching bases. V lost 8 bases and J lost 0, with 10 bases in between. This CDR3 has 13 amino acids. The germline CDR1 and CDR2 sequences are SNHLY and FYNNEI. The CDR3 sequence is CASASGSNYGYTF. CDR3 nucleotide sequence: TGTGCCAGCGCCTCAGGGTCTAACTATGGCTACACCTTC. The full variable domain, rest sourced from reference TRBV2 and TRBJ1-2, is EPEVTQTPSHQVTQMGQEVILRCVPISNHLYFYWYRQILGQKVEFLVSFYNNEISEKSEIFDDQFSVERPDGSNFTLKIRSTKLEDSAMYFCASASGSNYGYTFGSGTRLTVV.

This clonotype was picked up many times. J is TRBJ1-1 and V is TRBV5-1; D is unresolved. This CDR3 contains 13 residues. Germline CDR1 reads SGHRS; CDR2 reads YFSETQ. The V end was cut by 4 bases, the J end by 8 bases, with 15 bases between. CDR3 DNA sequence: TGCGCCAGCAGCCCCGTCGCGGGAAAGGAAGCTTTCTTT. It translates to CASSPVAGKEAFF.

This clonotype was seen many times. The gene calls are TRBV13 and TRBJ2-7; TRBD2 agrees at 7 bases. V lost 4 bases and J lost 7; bases outside the gene matches: 4. The CDR3 totals 12 residues. Germline V gene lookup returns CDR1 PRHDT and CDR2 FYEKMQ (reference sequence). CDR3 loop: CASSSMGGEQYF. The CDR3 DNA sequence: TGTGCCAGCAGCTCCATGGGGGGGGAGCAGTACTTC. The variable domain in full, with the rest retrieved from reference TRBV13 and TRBJ2-7, is AAGVIQSPRHLIKEKRETATLKCYPIPRHDTVYWYQQGPGQDPQFLISFYEKMQSDKGSIPDRFSAQQFSDYHSELNMSSLELGDSALYFCASSSMGGEQYFGPGTRLTVT.

The CDR3 sequence: CATIKGRDSYEQYF. Written as DNA, the CDR3 is TGTGCCACCATCAAAGGGAGGGACTCCTACGAGCAGTACTTC. The genes are TRBV24-1 and TRBJ2-7; 7 positions match TRBD2. In germline, CDR1 is KGHDR, CDR2 SFDVKD. CDR3 length: 14 amino acids. The ends lost 8 bases at V and 0 bases at J; junction bases unmatched: 6.

This clonotype has ten or more counts. The rearrangement uses TRBV12-3 or TRBV12-4 and TRBJ1-1; 9 bases fit TRBD1. J was trimmed by 10 bases and V by 1 base; bases with no gene match: 4. The CDR3 is 13 residues long. The CDR3 is CASSLVGQGVAFF. The CDR3 nucleotides are TGTGCCAGCAGTTTAGTGGGACAGGGCGTAGCTTTCTTT.

This clonotype was observed at least ten times. The chain carries TRBV7-2 and TRBJ2-1, with D perhaps matching TRBD1 (6 bases). Per the germline V gene, CDR1 is SGHTA and CDR2 is FQGNSA. V was shortened by 5 bases and J by 8 bases, with 13 bases between the two germline ends. The CDR3 totals 13 residues. The CDR3, as DNA: TGTGCCAGCAGCAAGCAAGCAGGGGATGAGCAGTTCTTC. Its translation: CASSKQAGDEQFF.

The chain is built from TRBV19 and TRBJ2-7, with 9 bases lining up with TRBD1. The V gene's germline CDR1 is LNHDA and CDR2 SQIVND (reference sequence). The CDR3 consists of 15 residues. Trimming at V came to 5 bases and at J to 1 base, leaving 6 bases not matched to a gene. The CDR3 spells CASSPPDRGSYEQYF. CDR3 nucleotides: TGTGCCAGTAGTCCCCCGGACAGGGGATCCTACGAGCAGTACTTC.

There are many counts of this clonotype. This chain links TRBV2 with TRBJ1-1; D might be TRBD1 (5 bases). The V gene lost 7 bases and the J gene lost 4 bases, with 13 bases spanning the gap. The CDR3 has 13 residues. Per the germline V gene, CDR1 is SNHLY and CDR2 is FYNNEI. The CDR3 DNA sequence: TGTGCCAGCATTAGGACAAGGGGCACTGAAGCTTTCTTT. Translation gives CASIRTRGTEAFF.

This clonotype was detected ten times or more. The junction departs from the called germline gene at one end, perhaps through a read error. This chain uses TRBV9 with TRBJ2-1, with 9 bases that match TRBD2. This CDR3 is 14 amino acids long. Germline lookup yields CDR1 SGDLS and CDR2 YYNGEE. CDR3 sequence (DNA): TGTACCAGCAGCGTAGGACTAGCGTACAATGAGCAGTTCTTC. Translating gives CTSSVGLAYNEQFF.

This clonotype was seen repeatedly, ten times or more. This chain uses TRBV5-1 with TRBJ2-1, with a weak D call TRBD2 (6 bases). V lost 0 bases, J lost 12 bases, and 16 bases lay in between. This CDR3 contains 14 residues. CDR1 is SGHRS, CDR2 YFSETQ, per germline. In nucleotides, the CDR3 is TGCGCCAGCAGCTTGGGGGAGGAGGGCCGTAGGCAGTTCTTC. Its translation is CASSLGEEGRRQFF.

This clonotype was detected a few times. The chain has TRBV29-1 and TRBJ2-3; D may match TRBD1 or TRBD2 (6 bases each). The ends were cut back, 4 bases at V and 4 bases at J, with 24 bases in the middle. CDR1 and CDR2 (germline): SQVTM, ANQGSEA. The CDR3 runs 17 residues. CDR3 loop: CSVASPPGRGGPDTQYF. In nucleotides, the CDR3 is TGCAGCGTTGCGAGTCCGCCCGGCAGGGGAGGACCAGATACGCAGTATTTT.

This clonotype was seen at least ten times. The chain has TRBV11-2 and TRBJ1-2, with 9 positions matching TRBD1. CDR3 length equals 15 residues. J was trimmed by 4 bases and V by 5 bases; bases with no gene match: 8. Germline-derived CDR1 and CDR2 are SGHAT and FQNNGV. The CDR3 loop is CASSPNRGLGYGYTF. CDR3 nucleotide sequence: TGTGCCAGCAGCCCAAACAGGGGGCTTGGCTATGGCTACACCTTC.

Comment on this clonotype: The junction does not match germline at one end; this may be a read error. The rearrangement joins TRBV10-3 to TRBJ1-1; tentatively, D is TRBD1 (5 bases). This CDR3 spans 12 amino acids. Germline V gene data show CDR1 as ENHRY and CDR2 as SYGVKD. The CDR3 protein is CATTGMDTEALF. The CDR3 DNA sequence: TGTGCCACAACGGGCATGGACACTGAAGCTCTCTTT.

This clonotype was observed at least ten times. The chain employs TRBV20-1 and TRBJ1-2; D gene uncertain. The germline V gene has CDR1 DFQATT and CDR2 SNEGSKA (reference sequence). CDR3 length equals 13 residues. V was trimmed by 0 bases and J by 4 bases, leaving 9 bases between them. CDR3 in amino acids: CSARDPVGYGYTF. CDR3 DNA sequence: TGCAGTGCTAGAGATCCGGTTGGCTATGGCTACACCTTC.

The gene calls are TRBV6-1 and TRBJ2-1, with D hard to call. V dropped 6 bases and J dropped 4 bases, with 7 bases sitting between them. The V gene's germline CDR1 is MNHNS and CDR2 SASEGT. CDR3 size: 12 residues. CDR3: CASRSTYNEQFF. Here the CDR3 DNA reads TGTGCCAGCAGAAGCACTTACAATGAGCAGTTCTTC.

This clonotype was counted at least ten times. The gene calls are TRBV28 and TRBJ2-3; the D is unclear. V lost 6 bases and J lost 1, with 20 bases in between. This CDR3 has 17 amino acids. Germline lookup yields CDR1 MDHEN and CDR2 SYDVKM. The CDR3 is CASRNIRTSAGTDTQYF. CDR3 in DNA: TGTGCCAGCAGAAACATCAGGACGTCAGCCGGCACAGATACGCAGTATTTT.

This clonotype was found many times. The chain links TRBV11-2 to TRBJ2-5; no definite D call. The CDR3 has 12 amino acids. Germline values: CDR1 SGHAT, CDR2 FQNNGV. V was pared by 1 base and J by 4 bases, with 4 bases between. The CDR3 bases are TGTGCCAGCAGCTTAGTCCGAGAGACCCAGTACTTC. This translates into CASSLVRETQYF. Using reference TRBV11-2 and TRBJ2-5 for the parts outside the CDR3, the full variable domain is EAGVAQSPRYKIIEKRQSVAFWCNPISGHATLYWYQQILGQGPKLLIQFQNNGVVDDSQLPKDRFSAERLKGVDSTLKIQPAKLEDSAVYLCASSLVRETQYFGPGTRLLVL.